Listed below are T cell receptor beta chains from one sample, sequenced in a study of glioma-infiltrating T cells after dendritic cell vaccination. Profiled with immunoSEQ multiplex PCR; TCRdb holds only in-frame clones, not every one. The sample lists tens of thousands of clones; around 80% were seen once. Specimen: blood, collected before dendritic cell vaccination. The receptors were sampled from a human donor with glioblastoma. Both conserved end residues are part of each CDR3. The D gene is left open where the match is weak. The size of a clone is reported for some rows only, either as once, few or many, or as a class for expanded clones.

CDR3nt: TGTGCCACCCAGCTTAGGACAGGAGAAATGAATGGCTACACCTTC
CDR3aa: CATQLRTGEMNGYTF
d_gene: TRBD1
v_gene: TRBV10-3
j_gene: TRBJ1-2
abundance: NA

CDR3nt: TGTGCCAGCAGCCGAGAAACAGGGGAATTGAATGAGCAGTTCTTC
CDR3aa: CASSRETGELNEQFF
d_gene: TRBD1
v_gene: TRBV4-2
j_gene: TRBJ2-1
abundance: few

CDR3nt: TGCGCCAGCAGCTTGGGTGGCGGGGGGGCCGTGGAGACCCAGTACTTC
CDR3aa: CASSLGGGGAVETQYF
d_gene: TRBD2
v_gene: TRBV5-1
j_gene: TRBJ2-5
abundance: NA

CDR3nt: TGTGCCAGCACAGCAGGCTCTGGGGCCAACGTCCTGACTTTC
CDR3aa: CASTAGSGANVLTF
d_gene: NA
v_gene: TRBV2
j_gene: TRBJ2-6
abundance: NA

CDR3nt: TGTGCCAGTAGTATCACAGTCGCCGACGTGGGTGCTTTCTTT
CDR3aa: CASSITVADVGAFF
d_gene: NA
v_gene: TRBV19
j_gene: TRBJ1-1
abundance: NA

CDR3nt: TGTGCCAGCAGTAACAGGGGGAGCTCCATGAACACTGAAGCTTTCTTT
CDR3aa: CASSNRGSSMNTEAFF
d_gene: TRBD1
v_gene: TRBV9
j_gene: TRBJ1-1
abundance: once

CDR3nt: TGTGCCTGGACTCCCGGGACAGCAAACAATGAGCAGTTCTTC
CDR3aa: CAWTPGTANNEQFF
d_gene: TRBD1
v_gene: TRBV30
j_gene: TRBJ2-1
abundance: once

CDR3nt: TGTGCCAGCAGCTTAGCCCGTTACACCGGGGAGCTGTTTTTT
CDR3aa: CASSLARYTGELFF
d_gene: NA
v_gene: TRBV7-2
j_gene: TRBJ2-2
abundance: NA

CDR3nt: TGTGCCACTACAGGGAACTATGGCTACACCTTC
CDR3aa: CATTGNYGYTF
d_gene: NA
v_gene: TRBV19
j_gene: TRBJ1-2
abundance: NA

CDR3nt: TGTGCCAGCAGCACCGGAGGTACACTAAATCAGCCCCAGCATTTT
CDR3aa: CASSTGGTLNQPQHF
d_gene: NA
v_gene: TRBV5-6
j_gene: TRBJ1-5
abundance: NA

CDR3nt: TGCGCCAGCAGCTTGAGCCAGGGGGTATCCTGGGGCTACACCTTC
CDR3aa: CASSLSQGVSWGYTF
d_gene: TRBD1
v_gene: TRBV5-1
j_gene: TRBJ1-2
abundance: NA

CDR3nt: TGTGCCAGCAGTTTTCGGCGGGTAAGCTACAATGAGCAGTTCTTC
CDR3aa: CASSFRRVSYNEQFF
d_gene: NA
v_gene: TRBV27
j_gene: TRBJ2-1
abundance: NA

CDR3nt: TGTGCCATCAGACCCGGGACAGGGGCGGGAGAGACCCAGTACTTC
CDR3aa: CAIRPGTGAGETQYF
d_gene: TRBD1
v_gene: TRBV10-3
j_gene: TRBJ2-5
abundance: once

CDR3nt: TGTGCCAGCGAGGCCAAGGGACAGGGCACAGATACGCAGTATTTT
CDR3aa: CASEAKGQGTDTQYF
d_gene: TRBD1
v_gene: TRBV6-1
j_gene: TRBJ2-3
abundance: NA

CDR3nt: TGCGCCAGCAGCTTGGCGGCAGGGGATAGCAATCAGCCCCAGCATTTT
CDR3aa: CASSLAAGDSNQPQHF
d_gene: NA
v_gene: TRBV5-1
j_gene: TRBJ1-5
abundance: NA

CDR3nt: TGTGCCAGCAGTGAAGCGCGGATCGGATATGGCTACACCTTC
CDR3aa: CASSEARIGYGYTF
d_gene: NA
v_gene: TRBV2
j_gene: TRBJ1-2
abundance: NA

CDR3nt: TGCGCCAGCAGGACAGGGGGCGTTGACACTGAAGCTTTCTTT
CDR3aa: CASRTGGVDTEAFF
d_gene: TRBD1
v_gene: TRBV5-1
j_gene: TRBJ1-1
abundance: NA

CDR3nt: TGCGCCAGCAGCCAAGGATACAGAACTAGCACAGATACGCAGTATTTT
CDR3aa: CASSQGYRTSTDTQYF
d_gene: NA
v_gene: TRBV4-1
j_gene: TRBJ2-3
abundance: NA

CDR3nt: TGTGCCAGCAGCTCCCCCGGGACATTCAGGGAAAAACTGTTTTTT
CDR3aa: CASSSPGTFREKLFF
d_gene: NA
v_gene: TRBV7-9
j_gene: TRBJ1-4
abundance: NA

CDR3nt: TGTGCCTATTTCAGGGTCGGGACTGAAGCTTTCTTT
CDR3aa: CAYFRVGTEAFF
d_gene: NA
v_gene: TRBV30
j_gene: TRBJ1-1
abundance: once

CDR3nt: TGTGCCAGCTCACCCCGGACAGGGGGGGTTGGGGAGCAGTACTTC
CDR3aa: CASSPRTGGVGEQYF
d_gene: TRBD1
v_gene: TRBV18
j_gene: TRBJ2-7
abundance: NA

CDR3nt: TGTGCTAGTGGTTTGGGGTCAGGGGGGAGGACAGATACGCAGTATTTT
CDR3aa: CASGLGSGGRTDTQYF
d_gene: NA
v_gene: TRBV12-5
j_gene: TRBJ2-3
abundance: NA

CDR3nt: TGTGCCAGCAGCCCTTACAGAGGCACAGATACGCAGTATTTT
CDR3aa: CASSPYRGTDTQYF
d_gene: NA
v_gene: TRBV14
j_gene: TRBJ2-3
abundance: few

CDR3nt: TGTGCCAGCGGGGGAAGGGAGGACTCCTACGAGCAGTACTTC
CDR3aa: CASGGREDSYEQYF
d_gene: NA
v_gene: TRBV21-1
j_gene: TRBJ2-7
abundance: NA

CDR3nt: TGTGCCAGCAGTGAATTACAGGGGGCTCGGGATGAAAAACTGTTTTTT
CDR3aa: CASSELQGARDEKLFF
d_gene: TRBD1
v_gene: TRBV25-1
j_gene: TRBJ1-4
abundance: NA

CDR3nt: TGTGCCAGCAGTTCCCCTCGGGTAGCGGGGGTTATGGAGCTGTTTTTT
CDR3aa: CASSSPRVAGVMELFF
d_gene: TRBD2
v_gene: TRBV27
j_gene: TRBJ2-2
abundance: NA

CDR3nt: TGTGCCAGCAGCTTAGCGCAGGGTTCCTATGGCTACACCTTC
CDR3aa: CASSLAQGSYGYTF
d_gene: NA
v_gene: TRBV7-8
j_gene: TRBJ1-2
abundance: once

CDR3nt: TGTGCCAGCAGCTTGGTGGGACAGGGGGCGGGCGAGCAGTACTTC
CDR3aa: CASSLVGQGAGEQYF
d_gene: TRBD1
v_gene: TRBV5-6
j_gene: TRBJ2-7
abundance: NA

CDR3nt: TGTGCCAGCAGTGAAGGTCGGGGGGGCGGCTACACCTTC
CDR3aa: CASSEGRGGGYTF
d_gene: NA
v_gene: TRBV6-4
j_gene: TRBJ1-2
abundance: few

CDR3nt: TGTGCCAGCAGTTTGGACAGGGGAGAGACCCAGTACTTC
CDR3aa: CASSLDRGETQYF
d_gene: TRBD1
v_gene: TRBV27
j_gene: TRBJ2-5
abundance: NA

CDR3nt: TGTGCCAGAAGCTCATTCAGGGATGAGGAGCCCCAGCATTTT
CDR3aa: CARSSFRDEEPQHF
d_gene: NA
v_gene: TRBV5-3
j_gene: TRBJ1-5
abundance: once

CDR3nt: TGTGCCAGCTCACCACGCGACAGCCCCACTGAAGCTTTCTTT
CDR3aa: CASSPRDSPTEAFF
d_gene: NA
v_gene: TRBV18
j_gene: TRBJ1-1
abundance: NA

CDR3nt: TGCGCCAGCAGCCGCGATGAGACAGGGGGCACCTACGAGCAGTACTTC
CDR3aa: CASSRDETGGTYEQYF
d_gene: TRBD1
v_gene: TRBV5-1
j_gene: TRBJ2-7
abundance: NA

CDR3nt: TGTGCCAGCAGCCAAACGGCCGGGGTTAACACTGAAGCTTTCTTT
CDR3aa: CASSQTAGVNTEAFF
d_gene: NA
v_gene: TRBV11-2
j_gene: TRBJ1-1
abundance: NA

CDR3nt: TGTGCCAGTAGTCCACGGGGGGGGGCGGTTAACTATGGCTACACCTTC
CDR3aa: CASSPRGGAVNYGYTF
d_gene: NA
v_gene: TRBV19
j_gene: TRBJ1-2
abundance: NA

CDR3nt: TGTGCCACCTCAGAATTCGACATGGAAGGCACTGAAGCTTTCTTT
CDR3aa: CATSEFDMEGTEAFF
d_gene: NA
v_gene: TRBV18
j_gene: TRBJ1-1
abundance: few

CDR3nt: TGCGCCAGCAGCTTTAACAGTCAAGAGACCCAGTACTTC
CDR3aa: CASSFNSQETQYF
d_gene: NA
v_gene: TRBV5-1
j_gene: TRBJ2-5
abundance: NA

CDR3nt: TGTGCCAGCAGCCCCCGGACTAGCGGGTCTAGCACAGATACGCAGTATTTT
CDR3aa: CASSPRTSGSSTDTQYF
d_gene: TRBD2
v_gene: TRBV7-2
j_gene: TRBJ2-3
abundance: NA

CDR3nt: TGTGCCAGCAGCTTAGTAGGGGGCGGTACAGATACGCAGTATTTT
CDR3aa: CASSLVGGGTDTQYF
d_gene: TRBD1
v_gene: TRBV7-6
j_gene: TRBJ2-3
abundance: NA

CDR3nt: TGTGTCAGCTCACCCGGGCCTCCCCCCCAGGGGCAGTTCTTC
CDR3aa: CVSSPGPPPQGQFF
d_gene: NA
v_gene: TRBV18
j_gene: TRBJ2-1
abundance: few

CDR3nt: TGTGCCAGCAGCCCCCAGCAGGGGAAGAATGAGCAGTTCTTC
CDR3aa: CASSPQQGKNEQFF
d_gene: NA
v_gene: TRBV11-1
j_gene: TRBJ2-1
abundance: NA

CDR3nt: TGTGCCTGCCGAAGTGGGACAGGGTTAACGGGTGAGCAGTTCTTC
CDR3aa: CACRSGTGLTGEQFF
d_gene: TRBD1
v_gene: TRBV2
j_gene: TRBJ2-1
abundance: NA

CDR3nt: TGTGCCAGCAGCTTGCAACAGAACACTGAAGCTTTCTTT
CDR3aa: CASSLQQNTEAFF
d_gene: NA
v_gene: TRBV11-1
j_gene: TRBJ1-1
abundance: NA

CDR3nt: TGTGCCAGCAGCTTGACTAGCGGAACTACAGATACGCAGTATTTT
CDR3aa: CASSLTSGTTDTQYF
d_gene: TRBD2
v_gene: TRBV5-6
j_gene: TRBJ2-3
abundance: NA

CDR3nt: TGTGCCAGCAGCCCCCGTATTGAGTTTACCCAACGAGCCGACAATGAGCAGTTCTTC
CDR3aa: CASSPRIEFTQRADNEQFF
d_gene: NA
v_gene: TRBV5-6
j_gene: TRBJ2-1
abundance: NA

CDR3nt: TGTGCCAGCAGCGTCGGAGGACAGGGTCAAACCCAGTACTTC
CDR3aa: CASSVGGQGQTQYF
d_gene: TRBD1
v_gene: TRBV9
j_gene: TRBJ2-5
abundance: few

CDR3nt: TGTGCCAGCAGTTACTCCGCGGGGGGTGACACCGGGGAGCTGTTTTTT
CDR3aa: CASSYSAGGDTGELFF
d_gene: TRBD2
v_gene: TRBV6-6
j_gene: TRBJ2-2
abundance: NA

CDR3nt: TGTGCCAGCAGCTTGGGTCCCATGAGCTCCTACAATGAGCAGTTCTTC
CDR3aa: CASSLGPMSSYNEQFF
d_gene: NA
v_gene: TRBV5-6
j_gene: TRBJ2-1
abundance: NA

CDR3nt: TGTGCCAGCAGCTTCTTCGGGGGACAGGGGTCAGATACGCAGTATTTT
CDR3aa: CASSFFGGQGSDTQYF
d_gene: TRBD1
v_gene: TRBV5-8
j_gene: TRBJ2-3
abundance: NA

CDR3nt: TGCGCCAGCAGCTGGGGGGACGAGCTTAACTACGAGCAGTACTTC
CDR3aa: CASSWGDELNYEQYF
d_gene: NA
v_gene: TRBV5-1
j_gene: TRBJ2-7
abundance: NA